Below, 27 T cell receptor beta chains from the same sample are listed, as sequenced in a study of cytomegalovirus exposure and HLA in healthy donors. The primer mix had 60 Vbeta and 13 Jbeta primers. Generated by immunoSEQ multiplex PCR, the TCRdb table keeps only in-frame clones and is missing some. The table shows some 110,000 clones, with approximately 82% occurring only once. Specimen: PBMCs. The receptors were gathered from a man aged 40-49 years in good health and CMV-seronegative.

This chain uses TRBV19 with TRBJ2-6; TRBD1 might be the D (6 bases). The CDR3 loop spans 17 amino acids. V lost 3 bases, J lost 0 bases, and 12 bases lay in between. Germline loops: CDR1 LNHDA, CDR2 SQIVND (reference sequence). The CDR3 DNA reads as TGTGCCAGTAGTATCGGACAGCCGGGCTCTGGGGCCAACGTCCTGACTTTC. Its translation is CASSIGQPGSGANVLTF.

The chain uses TRBV6-1 and TRBJ2-1, with TRBD2 matching 12 bases. The V gene end was trimmed by 4 bases and the J gene end by 7 bases; junction bases not matched to a gene: 2. The CDR3 totals 14 residues. The germline V gene has CDR1 MNHNS and CDR2 SASEGT. As DNA, the CDR3 is TGTGCCAGCAGTGCTCTAGCGGGGGGGAATGAGCAGTTCTTC. Encoded protein: CASSALAGGNEQFF.

This chain joins TRBV19 and TRBJ1-4, with 7 bases identical to TRBD1. J was trimmed by 8 bases and V by 11 bases; bases with no gene match: 23. The CDR3 has 17 residues. CDR1 and CDR2 (germline): LNHDA, SQIVND (reference sequence). CDR3: CAAGQASSPFTLEKLFF. CDR3 DNA sequence: TGTGCCGCAGGACAGGCGAGCTCCCCCTTCACTCTAGAAAAACTGTTTTTT.

The chain joins TRBV5-6 to TRBJ1-2, with a weak D call TRBD1 (5 bases). V shed 4 bases and J shed 2 bases, with 12 bases lying between them. This CDR3 has 14 amino acids. The germline V gene encodes CDR1 SGHDT and CDR2 YYEEEE. The CDR3 protein is CASSLNRLNYGYTF. Here the CDR3 DNA reads TGTGCCAGCAGCCTGAACAGGCTAAACTATGGCTACACCTTC.

The V call is TRBV4-1, the J call TRBJ2-7, with D maybe TRBD2 (6 bases). This CDR3 region has 14 residues. Trimming took 1 base from V and 3 from J, leaving 10 bases between them. Germline V gene data show CDR1 as MGHRA and CDR2 as YSYEKL. CDR3 protein: CASSQGGLDYEQYF. DNA of the CDR3: TGCGCCAGCAGCCAAGGGGGACTTGACTACGAGCAGTACTTC.

V gene TRBV6-6 combines with J gene TRBJ2-7, with TRBD2 matching 8 bases. The length of the CDR3 is 15 residues. The V segment lost 7 bases and the J segment 5 bases; nucleotides outside the gene matches: 13. Germline loops: CDR1 MNHNY, CDR2 SVGAGI (reference sequence). CDR3 loop: CASKPGGASGHEQYF. Written as DNA, the CDR3 is TGTGCCAGCAAGCCCGGGGGGGCCTCTGGCCACGAGCAGTACTTC.

The rearrangement uses TRBV7-9 and TRBJ1-4; D not resolved. CDR1 SEHNR and CDR2 FQNEAQ come from the germline V gene (reference sequence). V gave up 1 base and J gave up 0 bases, with 6 bases separating them. The CDR3 totals 15 residues. CDR3 protein: CASSLVQTTNEKLFF. As DNA, the CDR3 is TGTGCCAGCAGCTTAGTACAGACAACTAATGAAAAACTGTTTTTT.

The rearrangement uses TRBV7-2 and TRBJ2-3, with TRBD2 matching 11 bases. Per the germline V gene, CDR1 is SGHTA and CDR2 is FQGNSA. There are 15 residues in the CDR3. The V and J ends lost 5 bases and 3 bases, in that order; junction bases with no gene match: 4. The CDR3 loop reads CASSTLAGETDTQYF. The CDR3, as DNA: TGTGCCAGCAGCACACTAGCGGGGGAGACAGATACGCAGTATTTT. Combining the CDR3 with reference TRBV7-2 and TRBJ2-3 gives the whole variable domain GAGVSQSPSNKVTEKGKDVELRCDPISGHTALYWYRQSLGQGLEFLIYFQGNSAPDKSGLPSDRFSAERTGGSVSTLTIQRTQQEDSAVYLCASSTLAGETDTQYFGPGTRLTVL.

V gene TRBV7-9 combines with J gene TRBJ2-5; 12 bases are a match to TRBD1. The J call may be wrong; the DNA end is better matched by TRBJ2-7. CDR3 length: 15 amino acids. Germline V gene lookup returns CDR1 SEHNR and CDR2 FQNEAQ (reference sequence). CDR3 sequence reads: CASSLGQGAAGEQYF. As DNA, the CDR3 is TGTGCCAGCAGCTTGGGACAGGGGGCCGCCGGCGAGCAGTACTTC.

The genes are TRBV6-1 and TRBJ2-7; 11 bases map to TRBD2. The length of the CDR3 is 15 residues. Germline CDR1 is MNHNS and CDR2 is SASEGT. Trimming took 5 bases from V and 2 from J; bases not matched to a gene: 5. The CDR3 sequence: CASSQRLAGTYEQYF. CDR3 bases: TGTGCCAGCAGTCAGAGACTAGCGGGGACCTACGAGCAGTACTTC.

This clone appeared once. The V and J genes are TRBV7-3 and TRBJ1-2; D unclear. Germline assignment: CDR1 SGHTA and CDR2 FQGTGA. Trimming stripped 1 base from V and 6 bases from J, with 6 bases between. The CDR3 is 12 residues long. The CDR3 nucleotides are TGTGCCAGCAGCTTAAGGGAGGATGGCTACACCTTC. This sequence encodes CASSLREDGYTF.

The table lists this clone with a few counts. This chain's CDR3 is CAISERVNTEAFF. In DNA, the CDR3 is TGTGCCATCAGTGAGCGTGTGAACACTGAAGCTTTCTTT. The chain links TRBV10-3 to TRBJ1-1; D call uncertain. Looked up from germline, CDR1 is ENHRY and CDR2 is SYGVKD. V dropped 2 bases and J dropped 0 bases, with 4 bases sitting between them. This CDR3 is built from 13 residues.

The V call is TRBV7-9, the J call TRBJ2-2, with 7 bases matching TRBD1. CDR3 size: 14 residues. V was pared by 5 bases and J by 6 bases, with 6 bases of the junction left unmatched. Germline V gene sequence: CDR1 SEHNR, CDR2 FQNEAQ (reference sequence). The CDR3 coding sequence is TGTGCCAGCAGCCGACAGGGTTGGGCCGGGGAGCTGTTTTTT. Its translation: CASSRQGWAGELFF.

V gene TRBV7-3 combines with J gene TRBJ1-1, with a possible D match to TRBD1 (5 bases). The CDR3 covers 14 residues. V lost 3 bases and J lost 4, with 12 bases in between. Germline V gives CDR1 SGHTA, CDR2 FQGTGA. CDR3 region: CASSFVGGSTEAFF. In DNA, the CDR3 is TGTGCCAGCAGCTTTGTGGGGGGAAGCACTGAAGCTTTCTTT.

The CDR3 nucleotides read TGTGCCAGCAGCAAAAGGGGACTAGCGGGGGGGTTAAGGAATGAGCAGTTCTTC. Amino acid sequence: CASSKRGLAGGLRNEQFF. The chain joins TRBV7-9 to TRBJ2-1, with 16 bases matching TRBD2. The CDR3 length is 18 residues. The germline CDR1 and CDR2 sequences are SEHNR and FQNEAQ (reference sequence). V was clipped by 5 bases and J by 7 bases; unmatched bases: 11.

This chain connects TRBV21-1 to TRBJ2-3; whether TRBD2, the table's D call, matches the DNA was not checked. TRBV21-1 is a listed pseudogene. The CDR3 is 20 residues long. CDR3 protein: CASSKRPSGGRNSSTDTQYF. The CDR3 DNA reads as TGTGCCAGCAGCAAAAGGCCTAGCGGGGGACGGAATTCTAGCACAGATACGCAGTATTTT.

V usage is TRBV5-4 and J usage is TRBJ2-3; TRBD2 matches 10 bases. The CDR3 is 16 amino acids. Trimming took 0 bases from V and 4 from J; bases not matched to a gene: 5. Germline values: CDR1 SGHNT, CDR2 YYREEE (reference sequence). CDR3: CASSLGGLASPDTQYF. CDR3 DNA sequence: TGTGCCAGCAGCTTGGGGGGACTAGCGTCTCCAGATACGCAGTATTTT.

The chain is built from TRBV4-1 and TRBJ1-6; 7 bases match TRBD1. The CDR3 runs 17 residues. Germline-derived CDR1 and CDR2 are MGHRA and YSYEKL. The V gene end was trimmed by 0 bases and the J gene end by 11 bases; junction bases not matched to a gene: 13. The CDR3 nucleotides are TGCGCCAGCAGCCAAGATTGGCGCCGGGACAGTCATCCACCCCTCCACTTT. Residues: CASSQDWRRDSHPPLHF.

This clone was picked up one time. V is TRBV2 and J is TRBJ1-2; D gene ambiguous. Germline V gene sequence: CDR1 SNHLY, CDR2 FYNNEI. CDR3 length: 12 amino acids. Trimming took off 6 bases at V and 8 bases at J, with 13 bases between the two ends. DNA of the CDR3: TGTGCCAGCAGGGGCACCCGCGCCGGCTACACCTTC. This translates into CASRGTRAGYTF.

Concerning this clone: A read error may produce the germline difference seen at one junction end. This rearrangement joins TRBV7-9 to TRBJ1-4; D remains ambiguous. Germline assignment: CDR1 SEHNR and CDR2 FQNEAQ (reference sequence). This CDR3 comprises 16 residues. The CDR3 DNA follows: TGTTCCAGCACCATTGGGGAGGAAATAGGACTTGAAAAACTGTTTTTT. Its protein is CSSTIGEEIGLEKLFF.

This clone appeared once. The chain employs TRBV19 and TRBJ2-1; 8 nucleotides align to TRBD2. J gave up 4 bases and V 3 bases, and 2 bases lay outside the gene matches. The CDR3 has 14 residues. From germline, CDR1 is LNHDA and CDR2 SQIVND (reference sequence). CDR3 residues: CASSITSGYNEQFF. Here the CDR3 DNA reads TGTGCCAGTAGTATCACTAGCGGTTACAATGAGCAGTTCTTC.

The CDR3 region is CASSLWPSGYGYTF. The CDR3 DNA is TGTGCCAGCAGCTTATGGCCCTCGGGGTATGGCTACACCTTC. This rearrangement joins TRBV11-2 to TRBJ1-2; no firm D call. Germline lookup yields CDR1 SGHAT and CDR2 FQNNGV. Deletions cut 2 bases from V and 5 bases from J, with 12 bases between. CDR3 length: 14 amino acids.

The V and J genes are TRBV6-1 and TRBJ2-4; 12 bases agree with TRBD1. The germline V gene has CDR1 MNHNS and CDR2 SASEGT. The CDR3 is 14 amino acids. V was pared by 7 bases and J by 9 bases, with 7 bases of the junction left unmatched. CDR3 loop: CASTGQGATGIQYF. The CDR3 DNA reads as TGTGCCAGCACGGGACAGGGGGCAACGGGCATTCAGTACTTC.

This clone showed up just once. The V and J genes are TRBV15 and TRBJ2-1, with 13 bases that match TRBD2. V dropped 1 base and J dropped 7; count of bases not matched to a gene: 4. The CDR3 length is 16 residues. CDR1 is LNHNV and CDR2 is YYDKDF in the germline V gene (reference sequence). The CDR3 region has the DNA TGTGCCACCAGCAGAGGAGGACTAGCGGGGGCGAATGAGCAGTTCTTC. Translating gives CATSRGGLAGANEQFF. Full variable domain (rest looked up from reference TRBV15 and TRBJ2-1): DAMVIQNPRYQVTQFGKPVTLSCSQTLNHNVMYWYQQKSSQAPKLLFHYYDKDFNNEADTPDNFQSRRPNTSFCFLDIRSPGLGDTAMYLCATSRGGLAGANEQFFGPGTRLTVL.

The chain couples TRBV28 to TRBJ1-5, with TRBD1 as a possible D gene (6 bases). Germline-derived CDR1 and CDR2 are MDHEN and SYDVKM. The CDR3 sequence is 16 residues long. V gave up 5 bases and J gave up 11 bases, with 25 bases separating them. The CDR3 is CASSPPIGGREGAQHF. For the CDR3, the DNA is TGTGCCAGCAGTCCACCTATTGGGGGCAGGGAAGGAGCCCAGCATTTT.

V usage is TRBV5-4 and J usage is TRBJ2-5; D call uncertain. Germline CDR1 SGHNT, CDR2 YYREEE (reference sequence). With 1 base removed from V and 3 bases from J, the gap between germline ends came to 7 bases. This CDR3 spans 13 amino acids. The CDR3 DNA reads as TGTGCCAGCAGCTTGTCGCGAGAAGAGACCCAGTACTTC. Translated: CASSLSREETQYF. The variable domain in full, with the rest retrieved from reference TRBV5-4 and TRBJ2-5, is ETGVTQSPTHLIKTRGQQVTLRCSSQSGHNTVSWYQQALGQGPQFIFQYYREEENGRGNFPPRFSGLQFPNYSSELNVNALELDDSALYLCASSLSREETQYFGPGTRLLVL.

As concerns this clone: The junction departs from the called germline gene at one end, perhaps through a read error. The CDR3 DNA is TGTGCCAGCTTCCAAGGGCAGGGCCCCGTGGATTTT. This encodes CASFQGQGPVDF. The chain couples TRBV6-5 to TRBJ1-5; tentative D call: TRBD1 (5 bases). The CDR3 runs 12 residues. Germline V lookup: CDR1 MNHEY, CDR2 SVGAGI.